These 24 T cell receptor beta chains were sequenced from one sample in a study of blood T cell repertoires in COVID-19. The method was immunoSEQ multiplex PCR; TCRdb's version includes in-frame clones alone and lacks a portion of them. Of roughly 80,000 clones in the sample, more than 65% were seen once. The sample comprised peripheral blood. The source of these receptors is a man of 80 years or more with acute or convalescent COVID-19.

J is TRBJ2-1 and V is TRBV18; D remains ambiguous. CDR1 and CDR2 from the germline V gene are KGHSH and LQKENI. Deletions cut 2 bases from V and 6 bases from J, with 11 bases between. This CDR3 has 14 amino acids. The CDR3 sequence: CASSPVSQINEQFF. The CDR3 coding sequence is TGTGCCAGCTCACCAGTTAGCCAAATCAATGAGCAGTTCTTC.

This sequence joins TRBV18 and TRBJ2-3; TRBD2 matches at 8 bases. Trimming removed 6 bases from V and 2 bases from J; junction bases left unmatched: 13. Germline V gene data show CDR1 as KGHSH and CDR2 as LQKENI. The CDR3 covers 17 residues. CDR3 sequence reads: CASSTRGRGGPTDTQYF. CDR3 in DNA: TGTGCCAGCTCGACTCGAGGTCGGGGGGGCCCCACAGATACGCAGTATTTT.

The chain joins TRBV5-4 to TRBJ1-1; the match to TRBD1 covers 8 bases. The germline gives CDR1 SGHNT, CDR2 YYREEE (reference sequence). The junction had 6 bases not matched to a gene; V was cut back by 3 bases and J by 5 bases. The CDR3 is made up of 14 amino acids. Written as DNA, the CDR3 is TGTGCCAGCAGCTCTGACAGGGGAGCGACTGAAGCTTTCTTT. As protein: CASSSDRGATEAFF.

The chain employs TRBV6-2 or TRBV6-3 and TRBJ1-2; maybe TRBD1 (6 bases). V dropped 4 bases and J dropped 5 bases, with 11 bases sitting between them. This CDR3 comprises 13 residues. CDR1 is MNHEY and CDR2 is SVGEGT in the germline V gene. DNA of the CDR3: TGTGCCAGCAGTTCGACAGGAGATTATGGCTACACCTTC. Translating it yields CASSSTGDYGYTF.

V is TRBV15 and J is TRBJ2-7, with D possibly being TRBD1 (5 bases). Germline values: CDR1 LNHNV, CDR2 YYDKDF (reference sequence). Trimming stripped 0 bases from V and 2 bases from J, with 11 bases between. CDR3 length: 15 residues. The CDR3 protein is CATSRDMDTAYEQYF. The CDR3 region has the DNA TGTGCCACCAGCAGAGATATGGACACAGCCTACGAGCAGTACTTC. Based on the CDR3 plus reference TRBV15 and TRBJ2-7, the full variable domain is DAMVIQNPRYQVTQFGKPVTLSCSQTLNHNVMYWYQQKSSQAPKLLFHYYDKDFNNEADTPDNFQSRRPNTSFCFLDIRSPGLGDTAMYLCATSRDMDTAYEQYFGPGTRLTVT.

The J gene is TRBJ1-1, the V gene TRBV7-9; D uncertain. The germline V gene encodes CDR1 SEHNR and CDR2 FQNEAQ (reference sequence). The CDR3 totals 13 residues. The germline V and J ends were trimmed by 2 bases and 10 bases, with 14 bases remaining between them. The DNA for the CDR3 is TGTGCCAGCAGCTTACACGGCGAAGCGGGAGCTTTCTTT. Protein sequence: CASSLHGEAGAFF. The full variable domain, rest sourced from reference TRBV7-9 and TRBJ1-1, is DTGVSQNPRHKITKRGQNVTFRCDPISEHNRLYWYRQTLGQGPEFLTYFQNEAQLEKSRLLSDRFSAERPKGSFSTLEIQRTEQGDSAMYLCASSLHGEAGAFFGQGTRLTVV.

The V and J genes are TRBV6-5 and TRBJ1-1; D not resolved. This CDR3 is 15 amino acids long. Germline CDR1 and CDR2: MNHEY and SVGAGI. The V end was cut by 2 bases, the J end by 0 bases, with 10 bases between. CDR3 loop: CASSYGQIMNTEAFF. The CDR3, as DNA: TGTGCCAGCAGTTACGGGCAGATTATGAACACTGAAGCTTTCTTT.

This clone was detected a few times. CDR3 bases: TGTGCCAGCTCACGGTCTAGCGGGGGCCTCTGGGCAGATACGCAGTATTTT. This translates into CASSRSSGGLWADTQYF. The chain couples TRBV18 to TRBJ2-3, with 10 bases identical to TRBD2. The CDR3 is made up of 17 amino acids. Trimming removed 4 bases from V and 4 bases from J; junction bases left unmatched: 11. The V gene's germline CDR1 is KGHSH and CDR2 LQKENI.

The V call is TRBV11-2, the J call TRBJ1-4, with D possibly being TRBD1 (6 bases). In germline, CDR1 is SGHAT, CDR2 FQNNGV. The CDR3 runs 17 residues. Trimming cost V 5 bases and J 2 bases, with 18 bases left between them. CDR3 bases: TGTGCCAGCAGCCGGACGTACGGGGGGCGGACTAATGAAAAACTGTTTTTT. As protein: CASSRTYGGRTNEKLFF.

The V gene is TRBV2, the J gene TRBJ2-2; a possible D gene is TRBD2 (5 bases). Trimming removed 2 bases from V and 3 bases from J, with 10 bases in between. The length of the CDR3 is 15 residues. Per germline, CDR1 SNHLY and CDR2 FYNNEI. CDR3 in DNA: TGTGCCAGCAGTGAATCGGGGTTAGACACCGGGGAGCTGTTTTTT. The encoded protein is CASSESGLDTGELFF.

This clone has only a few counts. The chain carries TRBV7-9 and TRBJ1-6; possibly TRBD1 for D (5 bases). Germline lookup yields CDR1 SEHNR and CDR2 FQNEAQ (reference sequence). The CDR3 has 14 residues. The V gene lost 8 bases and the J gene lost 11 bases, with 19 bases spanning the gap. For the CDR3, the DNA is TGTGCCAGCTCTGGGGGGGACTCCAGGGCACCCCTCCACTTT. Its protein is CASSGGDSRAPLHF.

This clone has just one count. This chain links TRBV3-1 (or the pseudogene TRBV3-2) with TRBJ1-2; D not resolved. From germline, CDR1 is LGHDT and CDR2 YNNKEL (reference sequence). CDR3 size: 12 residues. The ends were cut back, 3 bases at V and 5 bases at J, with 7 bases in the middle. This CDR3 reads CASSQTGYGYTF. DNA for the CDR3: TGTGCCAGCAGCCAGACGGGATATGGCTACACCTTC.

The genes are TRBV6-5 and TRBJ2-7; 10 bases are a match to TRBD1. The germline CDR1 and CDR2 sequences are MNHEY and SVGAGI. The CDR3 is 15 residues long. V was pared by 2 bases and J by 4 bases, with 5 bases of the junction left unmatched. CDR3 nucleotides: TGTGCCAGCAGTTACCGGGACAGGGGAAAATACGAGCAGTACTTC. Encoded protein: CASSYRDRGKYEQYF.

The chain joins TRBV27 to TRBJ2-7, with TRBD1 matching 10 bases. Germline values: CDR1 MNHEY, CDR2 SMNVEV (reference sequence). With 7 bases clipped from V and 0 bases from J, the junction kept 6 bases outside the gene matches. The CDR3 consists of 15 residues. CDR3 sequence reads: CASKAGTGASYEQYF. The CDR3 region has the DNA TGTGCCAGCAAGGCGGGGACAGGGGCCTCCTACGAGCAGTACTTC.

Notes on this clone: An end of the junction differs from the germline gene, which may be a read error. This chain joins TRBV7-9 and TRBJ2-5, with 10 nucleotides matching TRBD2. CDR1 is SEHNR and CDR2 is FQNEAQ in the germline V gene (reference sequence). The CDR3 spans 15 residues. CDR3 bases: TGTGCCAGCAGCTTAGGAGCGGGGGGGCAAGGGACCCAGTACTTC. This sequence encodes CASSLGAGGQGTQYF.

CDR3 loop: CATSQGSGELFF. As DNA, the CDR3 is TGTGCCACCAGTCAGGGATCCGGGGAGCTGTTTTTT. The chain is built from TRBV24-1 and TRBJ2-2; possible D gene TRBD1, 5 bases. Germline assignment: CDR1 KGHDR and CDR2 SFDVKD. The CDR3 spans 12 residues. The V and J ends lost 6 bases and 6 bases respectively, with 7 bases between them.

The chain employs TRBV6-6 and TRBJ2-1; TRBD2 aligns across 7 bases. This CDR3 has 13 residues. CDR1 is MNHNY, CDR2 SVGAGI, per germline (reference sequence). The J segment lost 13 bases and the V segment lost 6 bases, leaving 12 bases of the junction unmatched. For the CDR3, the DNA is TGTGCCAGCAGCCCCGACTGGGCGGGGGTTCAGTTCTTC. Amino acids: CASSPDWAGVQFF.

In DNA form, the CDR3 reads TGCGCCAGCAGCTTAGGACCGGGGGATACGCAGTATTTT. Translating it yields CASSLGPGDTQYF. V and J are TRBV5-1 and TRBJ2-3, with D possibly matching TRBD2 (5 bases). Germline loops: CDR1 SGHRS, CDR2 YFSETQ. The CDR3 extends over 13 amino acids. V lost 2 bases, J lost 6 bases, and 10 bases lay in between.

The gene calls are TRBV5-8 and TRBJ1-1; 9 bases match TRBD1. The CDR3 loop spans 15 amino acids. Per germline, CDR1 SGHTS and CDR2 YDEGEE. After removal of 3 bases from V and 2 bases from J, the junction contained 5 bases not matched to a gene. CDR3 in amino acids: CASSYKQGANTEAFF. The CDR3 DNA follows: TGTGCCAGCAGCTATAAACAGGGGGCCAACACTGAAGCTTTCTTT.

This chain links TRBV13 with TRBJ1-6, with 7 bases matching TRBD1. Germline V gene lookup returns CDR1 PRHDT and CDR2 FYEKMQ (reference sequence). The trim removed 4 bases at V and 8 bases at J, leaving 5 bases unmatched. The CDR3 covers 14 residues. The CDR3 DNA follows: TGTGCCAGCAGCTCCAGACAGGGAGATTCACCCCTCCACTTT. This translates into CASSSRQGDSPLHF.

The V gene is TRBV6-5, the J gene TRBJ1-1; TRBD1 matches at 7 bases. The V segment lost 6 bases and the J segment 11 bases; nucleotides outside the gene matches: 9. CDR3 length equals 12 residues. From germline, CDR1 is MNHEY and CDR2 SVGAGI. The CDR3: CASSRRGSGAFF. Here the CDR3 DNA reads TGTGCCAGCAGCCGCAGGGGGTCCGGTGCTTTCTTT.

This clone has just a few counts. The chain has TRBV18 and TRBJ2-3; maybe TRBD2 (5 bases). CDR1 and CDR2 (germline): KGHSH, LQKENI. Trimming pared 2 bases from V and 4 bases from J, leaving 10 bases between. The CDR3 runs to 14 residues. CDR3 nucleotides: TGTGCCAGCTCACCAGGGAGAGGAGCAGATACGCAGTATTTT. Amino acid sequence: CASSPGRGADTQYF.

This chain links TRBV6-1 with TRBJ2-3; D not certain. V was clipped by 3 bases and J by 0 bases, with 16 bases between them. Per germline, CDR1 MNHNS and CDR2 SASEGT. The CDR3 runs to 17 residues. CDR3 sequence (DNA): TGTGCCAGCAGTGAGTCACCTTGGGCATCTAGCACAGATACGCAGTATTTT. Residues: CASSESPWASSTDTQYF.

This chain links TRBV3-1 (or the pseudogene TRBV3-2) with TRBJ1-2; TRBD1 might be the D (5 bases). V dropped 1 base and J dropped 2 bases, with 8 bases sitting between them. Germline lookup yields CDR1 LGHDT and CDR2 YNNKEL (reference sequence). This CDR3 region has 14 residues. This CDR3 is CASSQGGGNYGYTF. CDR3 DNA: TGTGCCAGCAGCCAAGGGGGGGGGAACTATGGCTACACCTTC.